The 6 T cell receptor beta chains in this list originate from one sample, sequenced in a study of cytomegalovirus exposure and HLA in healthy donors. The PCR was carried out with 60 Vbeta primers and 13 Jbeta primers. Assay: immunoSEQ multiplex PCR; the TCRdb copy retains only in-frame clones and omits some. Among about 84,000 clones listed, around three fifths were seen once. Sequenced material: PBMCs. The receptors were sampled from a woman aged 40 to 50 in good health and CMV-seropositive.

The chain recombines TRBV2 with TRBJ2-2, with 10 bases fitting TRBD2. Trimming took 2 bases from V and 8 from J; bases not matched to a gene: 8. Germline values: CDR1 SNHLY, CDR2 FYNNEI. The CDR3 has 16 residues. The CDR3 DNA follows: TGTGCCAGCAGTGAACTAGCGGGAGTCTCAGGAGGGGAGCTGTTTTTT. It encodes CASSELAGVSGGELFF.

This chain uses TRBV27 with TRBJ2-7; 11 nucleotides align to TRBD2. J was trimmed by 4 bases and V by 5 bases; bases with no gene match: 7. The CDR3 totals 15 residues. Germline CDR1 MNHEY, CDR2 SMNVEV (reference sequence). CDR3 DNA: TGTGCCAGCAGTCCTCTAGCGGGAGGCTCTTACGAGCAGTACTTC. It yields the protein CASSPLAGGSYEQYF.

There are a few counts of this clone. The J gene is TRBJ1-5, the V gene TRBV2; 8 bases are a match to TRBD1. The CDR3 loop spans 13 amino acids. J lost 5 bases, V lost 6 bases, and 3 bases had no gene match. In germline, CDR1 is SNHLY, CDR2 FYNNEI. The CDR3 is CASRIQGDQPQHF. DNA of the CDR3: TGTGCCAGCAGAATACAGGGGGATCAGCCCCAGCATTTT. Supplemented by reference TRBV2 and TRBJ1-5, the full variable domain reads EPEVTQTPSHQVTQMGQEVILRCVPISNHLYFYWYRQILGQKVEFLVSFYNNEISEKSEIFDDQFSVERPDGSNFTLKIRSTKLEDSAMYFCASRIQGDQPQHFGDGTRLSIL.

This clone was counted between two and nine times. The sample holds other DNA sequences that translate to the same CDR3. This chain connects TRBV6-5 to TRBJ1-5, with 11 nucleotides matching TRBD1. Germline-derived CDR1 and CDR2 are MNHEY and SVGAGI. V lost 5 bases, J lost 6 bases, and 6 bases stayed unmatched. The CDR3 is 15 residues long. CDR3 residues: CASSPLGQGAQPQHF. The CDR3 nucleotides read TGTGCCAGCAGTCCCCTCGGACAGGGGGCTCAGCCCCAGCATTTT.

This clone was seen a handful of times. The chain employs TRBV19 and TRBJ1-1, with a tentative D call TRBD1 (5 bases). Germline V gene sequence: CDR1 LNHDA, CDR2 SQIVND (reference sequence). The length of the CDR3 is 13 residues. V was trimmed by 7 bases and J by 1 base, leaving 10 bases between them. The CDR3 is CASNRQTNTEAFF. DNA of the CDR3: TGTGCCAGTAACAGACAGACGAACACTGAAGCTTTCTTT.

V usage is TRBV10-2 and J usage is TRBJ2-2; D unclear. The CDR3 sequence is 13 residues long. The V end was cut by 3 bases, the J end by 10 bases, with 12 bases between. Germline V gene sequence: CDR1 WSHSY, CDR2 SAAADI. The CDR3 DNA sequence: TGCGCCAGCAGTGACCCTGAAGCGCCGGAGCTGTTTTTT. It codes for CASSDPEAPELFF.